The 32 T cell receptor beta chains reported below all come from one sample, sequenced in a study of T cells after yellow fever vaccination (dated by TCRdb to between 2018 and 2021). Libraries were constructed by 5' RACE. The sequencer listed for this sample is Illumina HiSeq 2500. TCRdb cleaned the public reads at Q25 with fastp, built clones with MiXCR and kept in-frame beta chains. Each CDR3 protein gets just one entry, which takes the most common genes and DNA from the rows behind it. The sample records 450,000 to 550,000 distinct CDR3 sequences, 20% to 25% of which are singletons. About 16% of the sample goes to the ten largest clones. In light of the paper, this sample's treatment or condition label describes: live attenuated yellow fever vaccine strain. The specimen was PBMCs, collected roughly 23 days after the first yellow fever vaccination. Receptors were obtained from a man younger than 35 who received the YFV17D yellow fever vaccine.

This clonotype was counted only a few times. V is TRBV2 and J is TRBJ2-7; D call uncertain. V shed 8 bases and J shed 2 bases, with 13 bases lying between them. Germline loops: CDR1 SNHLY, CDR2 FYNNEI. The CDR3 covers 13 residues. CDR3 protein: CASGPSATYEQYF. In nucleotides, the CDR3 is TGTGCCAGCGGTCCCAGCGCTACCTACGAGCAGTACTTC.

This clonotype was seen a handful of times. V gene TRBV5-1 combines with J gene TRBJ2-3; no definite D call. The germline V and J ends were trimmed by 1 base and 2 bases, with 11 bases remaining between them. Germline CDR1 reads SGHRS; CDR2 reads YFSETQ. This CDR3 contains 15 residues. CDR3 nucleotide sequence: TGCGCCAGCAGCTTGTGGAGTGGCCTCACAGATACGCAGTATTTT. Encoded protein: CASSLWSGLTDTQYF.

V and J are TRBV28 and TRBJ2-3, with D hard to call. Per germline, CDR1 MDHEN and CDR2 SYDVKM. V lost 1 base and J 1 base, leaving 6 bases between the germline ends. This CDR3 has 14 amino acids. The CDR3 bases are TGTGCCAGCAGTTTATCGCAGCGCACAGATACGCAGTATTTT. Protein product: CASSLSQRTDTQYF.

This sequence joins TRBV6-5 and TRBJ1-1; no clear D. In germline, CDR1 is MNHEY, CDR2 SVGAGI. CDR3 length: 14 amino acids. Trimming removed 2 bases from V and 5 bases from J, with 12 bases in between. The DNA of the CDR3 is TGTGCCAGCAGTTACGTTAATTCACGGACTGAAGCTTTCTTT. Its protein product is CASSYVNSRTEAFF.

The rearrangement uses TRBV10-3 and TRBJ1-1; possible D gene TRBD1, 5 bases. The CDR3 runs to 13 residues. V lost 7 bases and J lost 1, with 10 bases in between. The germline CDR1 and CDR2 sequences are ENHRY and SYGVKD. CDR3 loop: CAITAGRNTEAFF. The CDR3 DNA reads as TGTGCCATCACCGCGGGACGGAACACTGAAGCTTTCTTT.

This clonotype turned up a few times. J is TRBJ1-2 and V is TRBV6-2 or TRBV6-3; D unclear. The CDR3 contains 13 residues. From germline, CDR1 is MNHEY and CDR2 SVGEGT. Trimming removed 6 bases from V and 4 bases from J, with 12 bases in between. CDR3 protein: CASSQAVGYGYTF. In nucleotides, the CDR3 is TGTGCCAGCAGCCAGGCGGTGGGCTATGGCTACACCTTC.

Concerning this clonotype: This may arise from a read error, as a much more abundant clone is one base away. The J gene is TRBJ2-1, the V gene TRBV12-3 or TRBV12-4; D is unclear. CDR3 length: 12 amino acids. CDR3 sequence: CDSSFRAGEQFF. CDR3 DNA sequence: TGTGACAGCAGTTTTCGGGCCGGTGAGCAGTTCTTC.

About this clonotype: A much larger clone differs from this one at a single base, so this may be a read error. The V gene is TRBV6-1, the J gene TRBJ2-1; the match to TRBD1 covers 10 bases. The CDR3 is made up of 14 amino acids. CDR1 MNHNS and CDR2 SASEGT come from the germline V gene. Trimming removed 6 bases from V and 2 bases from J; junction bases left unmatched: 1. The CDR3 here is CASRGQGAYNEQFF. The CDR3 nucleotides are TGTGCCAGCAGAGGACAGGGGGCCTACAATGAGCAGTTCTTC.

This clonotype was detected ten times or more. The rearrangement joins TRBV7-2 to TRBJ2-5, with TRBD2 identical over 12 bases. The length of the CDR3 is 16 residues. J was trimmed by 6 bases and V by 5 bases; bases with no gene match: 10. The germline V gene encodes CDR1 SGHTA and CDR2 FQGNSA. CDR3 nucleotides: TGTGCCAGCAGCCCATCGACTAGCGGGGGAGTTCAGACCCAGTACTTC. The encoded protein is CASSPSTSGGVQTQYF. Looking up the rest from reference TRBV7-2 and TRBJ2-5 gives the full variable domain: GAGVSQSPSNKVTEKGKDVELRCDPISGHTALYWYRQSLGQGLEFLIYFQGNSAPDKSGLPSDRFSAERTGGSVSTLTIQRTQQEDSAVYLCASSPSTSGGVQTQYFGPGTRLLVL.

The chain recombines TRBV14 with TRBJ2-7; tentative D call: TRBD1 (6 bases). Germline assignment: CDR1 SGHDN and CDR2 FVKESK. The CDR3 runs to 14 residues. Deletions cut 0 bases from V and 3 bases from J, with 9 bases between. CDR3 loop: CASSQEARGYEQYV. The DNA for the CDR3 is TGTGCCAGCAGCCAAGAGGCCAGGGGCTACGAGCAGTACGTC.

The CDR3 spells CASSVEGGRETQYF. CDR3 sequence (DNA): TGTGCCAGCAGCGTAGAAGGGGGGAGAGAGACCCAGTACTTC. The chain uses TRBV9 and TRBJ2-5; D is possibly TRBD1 or TRBD2 (6 bases each). This CDR3 region has 14 residues. The germline V gene encodes CDR1 SGDLS and CDR2 YYNGEE. V shed 0 bases and J shed 4 bases, with 10 bases lying between them.

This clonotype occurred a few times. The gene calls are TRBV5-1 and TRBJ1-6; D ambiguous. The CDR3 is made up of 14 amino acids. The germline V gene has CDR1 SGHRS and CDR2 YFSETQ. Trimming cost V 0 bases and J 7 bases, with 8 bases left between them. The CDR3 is CASSLVMGNSPLHF. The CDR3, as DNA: TGCGCCAGCAGCTTGGTGATGGGCAATTCACCCCTCCACTTT.

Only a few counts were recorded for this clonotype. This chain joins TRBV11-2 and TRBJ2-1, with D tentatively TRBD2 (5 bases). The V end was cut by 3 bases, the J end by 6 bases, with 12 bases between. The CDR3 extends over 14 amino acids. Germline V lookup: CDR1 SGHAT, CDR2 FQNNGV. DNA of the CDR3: TGTGCCAGCAGCTTCGGGTCCGCGGGCAATGAGCAGTTCTTC. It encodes CASSFGSAGNEQFF.

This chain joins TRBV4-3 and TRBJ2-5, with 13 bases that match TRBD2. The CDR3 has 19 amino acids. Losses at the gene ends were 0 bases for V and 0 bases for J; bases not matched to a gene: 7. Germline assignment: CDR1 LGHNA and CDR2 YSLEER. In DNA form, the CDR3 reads TGCGCCAGCAGCCAAGATACTAGCGGGGGGGCCTCCGACCAAGAGACCCAGTACTTC. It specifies CASSQDTSGGASDQETQYF.

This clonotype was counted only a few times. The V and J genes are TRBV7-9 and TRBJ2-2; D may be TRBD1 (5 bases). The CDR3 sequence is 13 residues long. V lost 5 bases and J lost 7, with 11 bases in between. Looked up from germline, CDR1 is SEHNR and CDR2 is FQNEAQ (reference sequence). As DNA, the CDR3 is TGTGCCAGCAGCGGGGCCGTCGGCGGGGAGCTGTTTTTT. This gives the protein CASSGAVGGELFF. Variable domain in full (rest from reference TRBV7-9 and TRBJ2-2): DTGVSQNPRHKITKRGQNVTFRCDPISEHNRLYWYRQTLGQGPEFLTYFQNEAQLEKSRLLSDRFSAERPKGSFSTLEIQRTEQGDSAMYLCASSGAVGGELFFGEGSRLTVL.

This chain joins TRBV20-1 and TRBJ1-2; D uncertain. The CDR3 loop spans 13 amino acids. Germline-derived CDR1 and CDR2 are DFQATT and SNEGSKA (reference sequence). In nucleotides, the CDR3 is TGCAGCGACGGACCCTTAAAATCCTATGGCTACACCTTC. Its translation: CSDGPLKSYGYTF.

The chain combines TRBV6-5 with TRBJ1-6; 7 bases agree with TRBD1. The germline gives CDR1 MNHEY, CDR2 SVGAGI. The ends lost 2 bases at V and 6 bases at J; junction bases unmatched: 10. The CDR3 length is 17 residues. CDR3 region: CASSYGHRGKGNSPLHF. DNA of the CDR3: TGTGCCAGCAGTTACGGCCACAGGGGAAAGGGTAATTCACCCCTCCACTTT.

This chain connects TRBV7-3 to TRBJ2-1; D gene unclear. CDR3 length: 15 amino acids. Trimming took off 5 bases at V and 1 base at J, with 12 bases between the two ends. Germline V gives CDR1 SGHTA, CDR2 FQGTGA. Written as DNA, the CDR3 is TGTGCCAGCAGCCTCCGGCCCTTTTCCTACAATGAGCAGTTCTTC. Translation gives CASSLRPFSYNEQFF. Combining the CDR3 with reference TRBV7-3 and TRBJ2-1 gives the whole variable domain GAGVSQTPSNKVTEKGKYVELRCDPISGHTALYWYRQSLGQGPEFLIYFQGTGAADDSGLPNDRFFAVRPEGSVSTLKIQRTERGDSAVYLCASSLRPFSYNEQFFGPGTRLTVL.

DNA for the CDR3: TGTGCCAGCAGTTTGAGAGACAGGGCTCTTTACGAGCAGTACGTC. Its translation: CASSLRDRALYEQYV. This sequence joins TRBV28 and TRBJ2-7, with 7 nucleotides matching TRBD1. Trimming cost V 3 bases and J 4 bases; bases outside gene matches: 9. CDR3 size: 15 residues. Germline V gene sequence: CDR1 MDHEN, CDR2 SYDVKM.

DNA of the CDR3: TGTGCCAGCAGTGCCTGGGGGACAGGGGTCCCCTCTTATAGCAATCAGCCCCAGCATTTT. Translating it yields CASSAWGTGVPSYSNQPQHF. The chain recombines TRBV25-1 with TRBJ1-5; 10 bases line up with TRBD1. The CDR3 extends over 20 amino acids. V shed 4 bases and J 0 bases; nucleotides not matched to a gene: 15. The germline CDR1 and CDR2 sequences are MGHDK and SYGVNS.

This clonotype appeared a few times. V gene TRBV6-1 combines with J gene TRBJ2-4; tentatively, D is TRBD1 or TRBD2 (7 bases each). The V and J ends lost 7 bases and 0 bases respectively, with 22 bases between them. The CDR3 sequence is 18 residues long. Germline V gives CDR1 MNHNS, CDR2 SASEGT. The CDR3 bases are TGTGCCAGCACCGAGGAAGGGCAGGGGGGGGTAGCCAAAAACATTCAGTACTTC. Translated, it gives CASTEEGQGGVAKNIQYF.

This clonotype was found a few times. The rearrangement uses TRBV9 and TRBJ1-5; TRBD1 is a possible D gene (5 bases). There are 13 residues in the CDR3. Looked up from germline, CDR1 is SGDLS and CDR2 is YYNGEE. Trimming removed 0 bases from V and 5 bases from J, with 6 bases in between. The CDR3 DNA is TGTGCCAGCAGCGTAGCAGGGTATCAGCCCCAGCATTTT. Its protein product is CASSVAGYQPQHF.

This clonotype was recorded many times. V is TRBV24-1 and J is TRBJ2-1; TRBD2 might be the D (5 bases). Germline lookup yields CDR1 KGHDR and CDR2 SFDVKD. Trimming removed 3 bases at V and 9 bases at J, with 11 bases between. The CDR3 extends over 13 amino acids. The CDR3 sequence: CATSDHDYGEQFF. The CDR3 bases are TGTGCCACCAGTGATCACGACTACGGTGAGCAGTTCTTC.

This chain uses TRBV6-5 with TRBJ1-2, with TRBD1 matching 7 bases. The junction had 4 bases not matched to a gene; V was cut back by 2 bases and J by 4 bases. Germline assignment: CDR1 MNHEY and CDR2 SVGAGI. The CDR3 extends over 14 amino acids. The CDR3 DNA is TGTGCCAGCAGTTACCGAGGGGGCGTCTATGGCTACACCTTC. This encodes CASSYRGGVYGYTF.

The DNA of the CDR3 is TGCGCCAGCAGCGGGGTCTCTGGGGCCAACGTCCTGACTTTC. This gives the protein CASSGVSGANVLTF. The genes are TRBV5-1 and TRBJ2-6; D is ambiguous. Germline CDR1 and CDR2: SGHRS and YFSETQ. Trimming took off 4 bases at V and 0 bases at J, with 5 bases between the two ends. The CDR3 is made up of 14 amino acids.

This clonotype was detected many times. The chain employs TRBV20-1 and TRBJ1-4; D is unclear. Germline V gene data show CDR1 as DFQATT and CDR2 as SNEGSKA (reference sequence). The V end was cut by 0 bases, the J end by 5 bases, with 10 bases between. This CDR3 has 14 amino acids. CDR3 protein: CSARDVAQNEKLFF. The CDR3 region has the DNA TGCAGTGCTAGAGATGTGGCCCAGAATGAAAAACTGTTTTTT.

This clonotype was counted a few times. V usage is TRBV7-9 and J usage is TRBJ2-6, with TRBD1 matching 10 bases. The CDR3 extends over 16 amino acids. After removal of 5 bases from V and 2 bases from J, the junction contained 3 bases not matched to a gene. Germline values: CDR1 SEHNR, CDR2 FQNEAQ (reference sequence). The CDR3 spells CASSRQGAPGANVLTF. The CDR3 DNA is TGTGCCAGCAGCCGACAGGGGGCTCCTGGGGCCAACGTCCTGACTTTC. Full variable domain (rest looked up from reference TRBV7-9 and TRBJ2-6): DTGVSQNPRHKITKRGQNVTFRCDPISEHNRLYWYRQTLGQGPEFLTYFQNEAQLEKSRLLSDRFSAERPKGSFSTLEIQRTEQGDSAMYLCASSRQGAPGANVLTFGAGSRLTVL.

CDR3 amino acids: CASSQEKPFMNTEAFF. Written as DNA, the CDR3 is TGTGCCAGCAGCCAAGAGAAGCCCTTCATGAACACTGAAGCTTTCTTT. The chain recombines TRBV14 with TRBJ1-1; the D is unclear. The CDR3 has 16 amino acids. Per the germline V gene, CDR1 is SGHDN and CDR2 is FVKESK. Trimming stripped 0 bases from V and 0 bases from J, with 11 bases between.

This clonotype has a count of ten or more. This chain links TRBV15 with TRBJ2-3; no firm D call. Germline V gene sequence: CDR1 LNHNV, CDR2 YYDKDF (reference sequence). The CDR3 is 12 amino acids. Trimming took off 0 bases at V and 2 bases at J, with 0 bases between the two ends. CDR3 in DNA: TGTGCCACCAGCAGAGACACAGATACGCAGTATTTT. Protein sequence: CATSRDTDTQYF.

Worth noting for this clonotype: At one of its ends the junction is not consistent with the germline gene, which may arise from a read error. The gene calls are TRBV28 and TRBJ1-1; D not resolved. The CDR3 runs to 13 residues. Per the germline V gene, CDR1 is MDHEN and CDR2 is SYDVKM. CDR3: CASRLLEEPEAFF. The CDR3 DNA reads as TGTGCCAGCAGGTTATTGGAGGAGCCTGAAGCTTTCTTT.

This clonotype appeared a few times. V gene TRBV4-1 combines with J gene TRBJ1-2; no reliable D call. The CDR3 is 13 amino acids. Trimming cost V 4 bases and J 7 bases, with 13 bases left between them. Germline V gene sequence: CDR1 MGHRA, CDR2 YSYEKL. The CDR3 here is CASSPTLLGGYTF. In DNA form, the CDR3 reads TGCGCCAGCAGCCCCACCCTACTGGGTGGCTACACCTTC.

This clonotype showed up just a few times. Here the CDR3 reads CASTLLAGGTDTQYF. CDR3 sequence (DNA): TGTGCCAGCACTCTTCTAGCGGGGGGCACAGATACGCAGTATTTT. This chain uses TRBV6-1 with TRBJ2-3; 10 bases agree with TRBD2. This CDR3 comprises 15 residues. V shed 7 bases and J 1 base; nucleotides not matched to a gene: 5. Germline CDR1 reads MNHNS; CDR2 reads SASEGT.